This T cell receptor (beta chain) derives from a study of technical replicates of blood from several donors. TCRdb's table, derived via immunoSEQ multiplex PCR, lists solely in-frame clones and lacks some. The table has roughly 76,000 clones, approximately 94% seen once. The trim removed 3 bases at V and 5 bases at J, leaving 6 bases unmatched. Germline values: CDR1 ENHRY, CDR2 SYGVKD. This CDR3 contains 15 residues. The V gene is TRBV10-3, the J gene TRBJ2-7; the match to TRBD2 covers 11 bases. This clonotype was sampled from a human donor in good health. The material sequenced was T cells isolated from PBMCs. The DNA for the CDR3 is TGTGCCATCAGTGACGAACTAGCGGGAGCTAACGAGCAGTACTTC. Encoded protein: CAISDELAGANEQYF.